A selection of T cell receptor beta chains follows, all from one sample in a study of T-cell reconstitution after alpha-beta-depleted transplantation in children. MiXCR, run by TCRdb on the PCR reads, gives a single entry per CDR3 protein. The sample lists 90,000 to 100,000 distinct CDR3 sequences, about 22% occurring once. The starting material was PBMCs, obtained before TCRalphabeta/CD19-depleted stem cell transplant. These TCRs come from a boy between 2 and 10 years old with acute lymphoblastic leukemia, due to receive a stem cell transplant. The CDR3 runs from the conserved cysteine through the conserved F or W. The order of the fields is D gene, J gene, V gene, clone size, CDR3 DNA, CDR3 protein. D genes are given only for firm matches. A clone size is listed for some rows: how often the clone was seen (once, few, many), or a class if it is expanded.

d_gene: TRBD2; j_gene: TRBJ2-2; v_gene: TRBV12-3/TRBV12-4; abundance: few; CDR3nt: TGTGCCAGCAGTTCGACTAGCCCCCCGAACACCGGGGAGCTGTTTTTT; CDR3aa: CASSSTSPPNTGELFF
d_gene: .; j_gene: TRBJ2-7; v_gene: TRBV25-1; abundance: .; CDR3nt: TGTGCCAGCAGTGAAGCCCCACAGACTTCCAACTCCTACGAGCAGTACTTC; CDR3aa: CASSEAPQTSNSYEQYF
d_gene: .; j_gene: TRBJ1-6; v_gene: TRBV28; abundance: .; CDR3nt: TGTGCCAGCAGTTTCGAGGGTCGACAGGACTCACCCCTCCACTTT; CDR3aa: CASSFEGRQDSPLHF
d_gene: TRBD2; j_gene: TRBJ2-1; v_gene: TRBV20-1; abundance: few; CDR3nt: TGCAGTGCTAGTGGGGTAGCGGGAGGAAGGGACCTATACAATGAGCAGTTCTTC; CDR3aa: CSASGVAGGRDLYNEQFF
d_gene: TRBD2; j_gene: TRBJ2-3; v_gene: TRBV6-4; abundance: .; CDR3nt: TGTGCCAGCAGTGACTCACCTAGCGGCGGTGGCACAGATACGCAGTATTTT; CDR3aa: CASSDSPSGGGTDTQYF
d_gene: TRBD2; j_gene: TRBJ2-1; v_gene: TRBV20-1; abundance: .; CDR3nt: TGCAGTGCCCCTTGGGAAGCGGGACTACTCACTTCGGGTGAGCAGTTCTTC; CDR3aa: CSAPWEAGLLTSGEQFF
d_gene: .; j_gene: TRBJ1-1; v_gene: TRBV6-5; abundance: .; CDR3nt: TGTGCCAGCAGTTATATCGCCGTAACGGAAAAAGCTTTCTTT; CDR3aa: CASSYIAVTEKAFF
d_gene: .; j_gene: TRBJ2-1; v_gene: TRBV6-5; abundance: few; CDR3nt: TGTGCCAGCGTTGGAACAGGGAGAGCGTACAATGAGCAGTTCTTC; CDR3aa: CASVGTGRAYNEQFF
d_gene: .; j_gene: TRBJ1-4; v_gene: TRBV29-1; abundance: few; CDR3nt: TGCAGCGTTGGGTGGGGCCCGGACGGTGAAAAACTGTTTTTT; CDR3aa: CSVGWGPDGEKLFF
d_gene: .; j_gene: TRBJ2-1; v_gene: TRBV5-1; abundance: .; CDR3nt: TGCGCCAGCAGGTCGGGCGGAGGGACCTACAATGAGCAGTTCTTC; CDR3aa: CASRSGGGTYNEQFF
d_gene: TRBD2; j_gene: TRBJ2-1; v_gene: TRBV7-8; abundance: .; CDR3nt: TGTGCCAGCAGCTTACCCGAGACTAGCGGAGGTTGGGTTGAGCAGTTCTTC; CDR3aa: CASSLPETSGGWVEQFF
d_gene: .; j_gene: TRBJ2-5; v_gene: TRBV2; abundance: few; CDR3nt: TGTGCCAGCAAGGGTTTATCAGAGACCCAGTACTTC; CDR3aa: CASKGLSETQYF
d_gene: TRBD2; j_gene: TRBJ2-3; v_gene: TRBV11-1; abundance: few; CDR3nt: TGTGCCAGCAGCTTGTTTTCCGGGACTAGCGGAGGGGCAGATACGCAGTATTTT; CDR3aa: CASSLFSGTSGGADTQYF
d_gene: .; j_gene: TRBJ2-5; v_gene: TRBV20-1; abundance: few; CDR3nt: TGCAGTGCTCGAAGGATCGAGGAGACCCAGTACTTC; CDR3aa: CSARRIEETQYF
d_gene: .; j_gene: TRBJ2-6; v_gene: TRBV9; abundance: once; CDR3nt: TGTGCCAGCAGCGTAGATGGGAACCCCTCTGGGGCCAACGTCCTGACTTTC; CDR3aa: CASSVDGNPSGANVLTF
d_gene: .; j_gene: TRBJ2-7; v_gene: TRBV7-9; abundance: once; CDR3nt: TGTGCCAGCAGCTTAGGTGCGACTAGCTCCTACGAGCAGTACTTC; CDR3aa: CASSLGATSSYEQYF
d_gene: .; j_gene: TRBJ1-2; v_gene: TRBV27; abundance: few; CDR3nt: TGTGCCAGCAGTCCCAGGGAGAGGGGGGGGTATGGCTACACCTTC; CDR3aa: CASSPRERGGYGYTF
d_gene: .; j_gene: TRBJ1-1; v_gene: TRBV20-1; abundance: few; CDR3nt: TGCAGTGCTATGAAGTATGCTATGAACACTGAAGCTTTCTTT; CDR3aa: CSAMKYAMNTEAFF
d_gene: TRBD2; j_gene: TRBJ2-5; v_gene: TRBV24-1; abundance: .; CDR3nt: TGTGCCACCAGTGACTTGCGGGCTAGCGGAGGCCAAGAGACCCAGTACTTC; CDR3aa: CATSDLRASGGQETQYF
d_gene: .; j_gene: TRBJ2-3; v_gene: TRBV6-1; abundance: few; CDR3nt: TGTGCCGCATCGACGGGCGAACGCACAGATACGCAGTATTTT; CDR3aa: CAASTGERTDTQYF
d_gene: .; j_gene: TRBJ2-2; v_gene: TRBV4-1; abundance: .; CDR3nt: TGCGCCAGCAGCCAAGATTCAAGCTTTACCGGGGAGCTGTTTTTT; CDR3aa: CASSQDSSFTGELFF
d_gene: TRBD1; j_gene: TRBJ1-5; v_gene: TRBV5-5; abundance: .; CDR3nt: TGTGCCAGCAGCTGGACAGGAGGTCAGGGTCAGCCCCAGCATTTT; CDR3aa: CASSWTGGQGQPQHF
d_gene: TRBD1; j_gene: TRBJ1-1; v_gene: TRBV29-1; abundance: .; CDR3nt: TGCAGCGTCAAAGCGGGGACAGTTGGGAACACTGAAGCTTTCTTT; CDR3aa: CSVKAGTVGNTEAFF
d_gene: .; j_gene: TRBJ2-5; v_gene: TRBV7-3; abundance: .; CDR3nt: TGTGCCAGCAGCCTTAGCGGAGCTTTCCAAGAGACCCAGTACTTC; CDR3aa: CASSLSGAFQETQYF
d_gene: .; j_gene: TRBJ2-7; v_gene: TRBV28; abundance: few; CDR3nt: TGTGCCAGCGCGGATCTTCCCTACGAGCAGTACTTC; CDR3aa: CASADLPYEQYF
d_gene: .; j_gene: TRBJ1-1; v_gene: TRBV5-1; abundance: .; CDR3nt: TGCGCCAGCAGCCTGGCGAGGGTAACGAACACTGAAGCTTTCTTT; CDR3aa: CASSLARVTNTEAFF
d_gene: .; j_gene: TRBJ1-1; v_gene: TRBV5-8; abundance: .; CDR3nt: TGTGCCAGCAGCTTGCTGAACCTTGAAGCTTTCTTT; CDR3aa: CASSLLNLEAFF
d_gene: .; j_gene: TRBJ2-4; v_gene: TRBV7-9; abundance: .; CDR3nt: TGTGCCAGCAGCTTAGCGGATTCAGCCCCAAAAGACATTCAGTACTTC; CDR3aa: CASSLADSAPKDIQYF
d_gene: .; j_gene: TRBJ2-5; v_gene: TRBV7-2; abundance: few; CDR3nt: TGTGCCAGCAGTTCCCCGAGGGGTACCTTCCTGGGGGAGACCCAGTACTTC; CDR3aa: CASSSPRGTFLGETQYF
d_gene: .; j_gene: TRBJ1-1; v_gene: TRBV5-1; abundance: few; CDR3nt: TGCGCCAGCAGCTTGTCGTGGGTTTCCACTGAAGCTTTCTTT; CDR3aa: CASSLSWVSTEAFF
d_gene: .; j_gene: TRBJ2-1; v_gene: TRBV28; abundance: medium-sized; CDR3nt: TGTGCCAGCAGTCCCCGTCTCTTGATGGAGCAGTTCTTC; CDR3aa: CASSPRLLMEQFF
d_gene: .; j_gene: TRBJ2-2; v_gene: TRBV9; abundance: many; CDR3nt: TGTGCCAGCAGCGTAGCAGGGGTAACCGGGGAGCTGTTTTTT; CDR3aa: CASSVAGVTGELFF
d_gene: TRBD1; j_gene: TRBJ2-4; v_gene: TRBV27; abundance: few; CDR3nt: TGTGCCAGCCGAGACAGGGTGCGAGCTATCTCATTTTTC; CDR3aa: CASRDRVRAISFF
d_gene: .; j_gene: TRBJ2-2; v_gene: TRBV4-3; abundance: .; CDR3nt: TGCGCCAGCAGCCAAGATGATCTAGCTTGGTACACCGGGGAGCTGTTTTTT; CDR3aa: CASSQDDLAWYTGELFF
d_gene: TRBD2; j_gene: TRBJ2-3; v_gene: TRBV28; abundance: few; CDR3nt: TGTGCCAGCAGTCCCGGCCTAGCGGGAGGAACTAGCACAGATACGCAGTATTTT; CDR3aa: CASSPGLAGGTSTDTQYF
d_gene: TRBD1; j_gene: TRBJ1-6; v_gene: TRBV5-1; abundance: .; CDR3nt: TGCGCCAGCAGCTACGGGACAGGGAGGAATTCACCCCTCCACTTT; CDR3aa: CASSYGTGRNSPLHF
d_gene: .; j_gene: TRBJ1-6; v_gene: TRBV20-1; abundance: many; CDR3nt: TGCAGTGCTAGAGATCTCGGCTCTAGCTCCTATAATTCACCCCTCCACTTT; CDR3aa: CSARDLGSSSYNSPLHF
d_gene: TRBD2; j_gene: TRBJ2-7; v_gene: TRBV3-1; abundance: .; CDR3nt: TGTGCCAGCAGCCAACATACTACCCGACTAGCGGCGTCCTACGAGCAGTACTTC; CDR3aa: CASSQHTTRLAASYEQYF
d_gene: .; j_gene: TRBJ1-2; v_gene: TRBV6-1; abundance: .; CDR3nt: TGTGCCAGCAGGCCGGTGTTCGCCGGGCACTGGAGCGGCTACACCTTC; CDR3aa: CASRPVFAGHWSGYTF
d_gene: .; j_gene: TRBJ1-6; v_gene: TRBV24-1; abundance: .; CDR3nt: TGTGCCACCAGTACGGGAAGCGAAAATTCACCCCTCCACTTT; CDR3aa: CATSTGSENSPLHF
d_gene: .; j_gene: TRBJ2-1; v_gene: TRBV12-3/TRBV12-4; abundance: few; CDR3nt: TGTGCCAGCAGGAACACGGGACGTAAGGGCAATGAGCAGTTCTTC; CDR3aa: CASRNTGRKGNEQFF
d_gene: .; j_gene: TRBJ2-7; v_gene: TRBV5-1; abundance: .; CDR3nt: TGCGCCAGCAGTTCCGGGACACAGGACGAGCAGTACTTC; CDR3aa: CASSSGTQDEQYF
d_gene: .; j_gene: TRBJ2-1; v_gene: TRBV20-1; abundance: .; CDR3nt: TGCAGTGCTAGTATATTGTGGGCGGAGGGGCCCCACTTACAACGGGAGCAGTTCTTC; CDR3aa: CSASILWAEGPHLQREQFF
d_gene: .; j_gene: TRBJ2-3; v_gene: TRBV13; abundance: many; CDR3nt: TGTGCCAGCAGCTTGGACGGAGGGGCATTGGGAGATACGCAGTATTTT; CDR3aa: CASSLDGGALGDTQYF
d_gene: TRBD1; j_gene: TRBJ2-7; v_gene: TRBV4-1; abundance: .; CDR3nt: TGCGCCAGCAGCCAAGGGCCCGGACAGGGGGCGCGGGAGCAGTACTTC; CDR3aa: CASSQGPGQGAREQYF
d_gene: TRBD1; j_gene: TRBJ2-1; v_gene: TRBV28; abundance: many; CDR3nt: TGTGCCAGCAGTCCGGGGACAGGCTCCTACAGAGAGCAGTTCTTC; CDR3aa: CASSPGTGSYREQFF
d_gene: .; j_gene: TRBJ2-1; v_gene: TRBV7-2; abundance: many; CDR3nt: TGTGCCAGCAGCCCCCAGTACAATGAGCAGTTCTTC; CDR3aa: CASSPQYNEQFF
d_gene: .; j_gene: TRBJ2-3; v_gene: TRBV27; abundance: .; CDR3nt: TGTGCCAGCAGTTTAGTTTTTGCGGCGAGCACAGATACGCAGTATTTT; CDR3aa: CASSLVFAASTDTQYF
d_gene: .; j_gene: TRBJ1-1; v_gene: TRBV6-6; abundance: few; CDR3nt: TGTGCCAGCAGTTACTCCGGTCCTGTAGGGGAGTTT; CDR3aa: CASSYSGPVGEF
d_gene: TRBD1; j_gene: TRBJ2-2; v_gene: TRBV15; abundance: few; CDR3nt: TGTGCCACCAGCAGTCAAGGGGGACAGTCGTTGGGCGGGGAGCTGTTTTTT; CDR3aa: CATSSQGGQSLGGELFF
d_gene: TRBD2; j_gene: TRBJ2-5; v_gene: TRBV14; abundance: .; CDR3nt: TGTGCCAGCAGCCGCGGACTAGCGGAAGAGACCCAGTACTTC; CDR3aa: CASSRGLAEETQYF
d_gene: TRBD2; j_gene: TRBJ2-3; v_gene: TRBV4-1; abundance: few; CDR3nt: TGCGCCAGCAGCCAGGAATCTAGCGGAGGGGCGGCGGATACGCAGTATTTT; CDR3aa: CASSQESSGGAADTQYF
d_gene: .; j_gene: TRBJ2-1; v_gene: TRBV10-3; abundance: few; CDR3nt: TGTGCCATCAGTGGGAACAATGAGCAGTTCTTC; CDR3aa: CAISGNNEQFF
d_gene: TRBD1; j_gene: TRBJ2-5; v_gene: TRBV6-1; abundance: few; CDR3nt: TGTGCCAGCAGTCCTTACAGGGGGGAAGAGACCCAGTACTTC; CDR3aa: CASSPYRGEETQYF
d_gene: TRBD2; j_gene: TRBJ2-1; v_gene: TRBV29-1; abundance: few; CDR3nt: TGCAGCGCAACGGCTGGGACTAGCGGAGGGAGCTCCTACAATGAGCAGTTCTTC; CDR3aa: CSATAGTSGGSSYNEQFF
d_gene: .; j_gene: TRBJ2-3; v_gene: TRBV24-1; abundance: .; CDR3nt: TGTGCCACCAGCCAGCGGAACACAGATACGCAGTATTTT; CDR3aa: CATSQRNTDTQYF
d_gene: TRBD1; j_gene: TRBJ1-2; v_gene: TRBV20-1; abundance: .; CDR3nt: TGCAGTGCTACTCATGGGCAGGGGGACTATGGCTACACCTTC; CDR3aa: CSATHGQGDYGYTF
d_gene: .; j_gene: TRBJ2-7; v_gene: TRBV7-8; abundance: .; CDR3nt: TGTGCCAGCAGCTCACGTGACCCGGGCATCGACGAGCAGTACTTC; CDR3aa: CASSSRDPGIDEQYF
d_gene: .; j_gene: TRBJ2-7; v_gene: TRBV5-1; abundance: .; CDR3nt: TGCGCCAGCAGCCCCCCAGACCGACGCTACGAGCAGTACTTC; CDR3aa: CASSPPDRRYEQYF
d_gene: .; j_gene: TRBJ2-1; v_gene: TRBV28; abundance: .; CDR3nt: TGTGCCAGCAGTTTGTTGCCCCTAGGGGGGAATGAGCAGTTCTTC; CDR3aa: CASSLLPLGGNEQFF